A few counts support the clone carrying this T cell receptor beta chain. What it recognizes is unknown. The data derive from a study of T cell repertoires in cytomegalovirus infection. Overall study: Use of recently identified HLA-C-restricted and well-studied HLA-B-restricted CMV epitopes was part of the study.

A single record per CDR3 protein comes from TCRdb applying MiXCR to the reads. Of approximately 1,000,000 distinct CDR3 sequences listed, approximately 31% were seen once; the top ten hold around 15%. Germline V gives CDR1 SGHTA, CDR2 FQGNSA. After removal of 5 bases from V and 2 bases from J, the junction contained 7 bases not matched to a gene. This CDR3 spans 15 amino acids. J is TRBJ2-7 and V is TRBV7-2, with 9 positions matching TRBD1. Source: cultured CD8+ T cells from PBMCs, taken from culture after CMV antigen stimulation. The receptor was derived from a human donor in good health (CMV status not recorded). Some clones in this sample may be carry-over from other donors' samples. The CDR3 coding sequence is TGTGCCAGCAGCGCATGGACAGGGGAGACCTACGAGCAGTACTTC. Protein sequence: CASSAWTGETYEQYF.